Listed here are 10 T cell receptor beta chains from one sample, sequenced in a study of blood T cell repertoires in COVID-19. Some clones are missing from TCRdb's copy, which holds only in-frame ones; the method was immunoSEQ multiplex PCR. The table has some 85,000 clones, 80% seen once. The sequencing sample was made of peripheral blood. These TCRs come from a woman of 80 years or more with acute or convalescent COVID-19.

V usage is TRBV19 and J usage is TRBJ2-5; possible D gene TRBD1, 6 bases. V dropped 3 bases and J dropped 4 bases, with 24 bases sitting between them. The CDR3 has 18 residues. Germline V lookup: CDR1 LNHDA, CDR2 SQIVND (reference sequence). DNA for the CDR3: TGTGCCAGTAGTATCGGGGTCAGGGGAAGCATTTTCGGAGAGACCCAGTACTTC. As protein: CASSIGVRGSIFGETQYF. Full variable domain (rest looked up from reference TRBV19 and TRBJ2-5): DGGITQSPKYLFRKEGQNVTLSCEQNLNHDAMYWYRQDPGQGLRLIYYSQIVNDFQKGDIAEGYSVSREKKESFPLTVTSAQKNPTAFYLCASSIGVRGSIFGETQYFGPGTRLLVL.

V usage is TRBV2 and J usage is TRBJ2-5; 8 bases match TRBD1. J lost 4 bases, V lost 5 bases, and 9 bases had no gene match. The CDR3 spans 15 residues. The germline CDR1 and CDR2 sequences are SNHLY and FYNNEI. The CDR3 sequence is CASSTTRTGRETQYF. CDR3 nucleotide sequence: TGTGCCAGCAGTACCACCCGGACAGGGAGAGAGACCCAGTACTTC.

The V call is TRBV6-6, the J call TRBJ1-1, with TRBD1 matching over 7 bases. Germline V CDR1 and CDR2: MNHNY, SVGAGI (reference sequence). The CDR3 length is 11 residues. Unmatched junction bases numbered 5, after V lost 8 bases and J lost 8 bases. This CDR3 is CASGQVTEAFF. CDR3 sequence (DNA): TGTGCCAGCGGACAGGTGACAGAAGCTTTCTTT.

This chain links TRBV6-1 with TRBJ2-7, with 7 bases matching TRBD1. Unmatched junction bases numbered 3, after V lost 0 bases and J lost 7 bases. Germline values: CDR1 MNHNS, CDR2 SASEGT. There are 13 residues in the CDR3. CDR3 DNA sequence: TGTGCCAGCAGTGAAGCTTCGGACAGGGAGCAGTACTTC. It translates to CASSEASDREQYF.

The count of this clone is one. The chain has TRBV20-1 and TRBJ2-5, with D unclear. V shed 3 bases and J shed 2 bases, with 7 bases lying between them. The V gene's germline CDR1 is DFQATT and CDR2 SNEGSKA (reference sequence). The CDR3 loop spans 12 amino acids. The CDR3 nucleotides read TGCAGTGCTAGTCACAGACAAGAGACCCAGTACTTC. It is translated as CSASHRQETQYF.

CDR3 loop: CATSDGRDRTYNEQFF. In nucleotides, the CDR3 is TGTGCCACCAGTGATGGACGGGACAGAACCTACAATGAGCAGTTCTTC. This rearrangement joins TRBV24-1 to TRBJ2-1; 7 bases map to TRBD1. CDR3 length equals 16 residues. V dropped 3 bases and J dropped 2; count of bases not matched to a gene: 6. Germline CDR1 is KGHDR and CDR2 is SFDVKD.

V is TRBV7-2 and J is TRBJ2-3; 9 positions agree with TRBD2. Per the germline V gene, CDR1 is SGHTA and CDR2 is FQGNSA. The CDR3 contains 17 residues. V shed 1 base and J 3 bases; nucleotides not matched to a gene: 8. In DNA form, the CDR3 reads TGTGCCAGCAGCTTAGGAATTAGCGGGGGAAGAACAGATACGCAGTATTTT. Translated, it gives CASSLGISGGRTDTQYF.

This clone has just one count. This chain connects TRBV5-4 to TRBJ1-2; TRBD1 agrees at 9 bases. The CDR3 runs to 15 residues. In germline, CDR1 is SGHNT, CDR2 YYREEE (reference sequence). Trimming at V came to 3 bases and at J to 3 bases, leaving 6 bases not matched to a gene. Here the CDR3 reads CASSYLTGGHYGYTF. In nucleotides, the CDR3 is TGTGCCAGCAGCTACCTGACAGGGGGTCACTATGGCTACACCTTC.

CDR3 amino acids: CASSLFGREVYTF. The CDR3 nucleotides are TGTGCCAGCAGTTTATTCGGCAGGGAGGTCTACACCTTC. The V and J genes are TRBV27 and TRBJ1-2; TRBD1 might be the D (5 bases). Germline V lookup: CDR1 MNHEY, CDR2 SMNVEV (reference sequence). The V end was cut by 1 base, the J end by 10 bases, with 13 bases between. The CDR3 totals 13 residues.

CDR3 region: CAWRPLGGRTQHF. In DNA, the CDR3 is TGTGCCTGGAGGCCCCTAGGCGGGAGAACCCAGCATTTT. The chain has TRBV30 and TRBJ1-5; no clear D. The germline gives CDR1 GTSNPN, CDR2 SVGIG (reference sequence). This CDR3 is built from 13 residues. Trimming removed 3 bases from V and 11 bases from J, with 17 bases in between.